This TCR beta chain was identified in a study of T-cell reconstitution after alpha-beta-depleted transplantation in children. Study-wide findings and caveats: Alpha-beta T cells about two months after transplant reportedly derived from several hundred expanded graft clones. At one year after transplant, newly produced T cells mostly accounted for T-cell counts and diversity. After transplant, high TCRbeta diversity at day 60 in some patients arose from surviving recipient T cells and thymic progenitors.

Germline V CDR1 and CDR2: SQVTM, ANQGSEA. Germline trimming cut 6 bases from V and 6 bases from J; bases unmatched to any gene: 13. This CDR3 spans 14 amino acids. This clonotype was counted at least ten times. Its antigen is undetermined. Unique molecular identifiers were incorporated into the prepared TCRbeta library. TCRdb reprocessed the PCR reads via MiXCR and lists one record per CDR3 protein. Of approximately 630,000 distinct CDR3 sequences listed, about an eighth are singletons. The sample consisted of PBMCs, taken before TCRalphabeta/CD19-depleted stem cell transplant. The receptor was isolated from a girl aged 2-15 years with congenital amegakaryocytic thrombocytopenia, due to receive a stem cell transplant. The V and J genes are TRBV29-1 and TRBJ2-7, with TRBD2 matching 8 bases. In DNA form, the CDR3 reads TGCAGCGTAGAGGGTTCTAGCGGGTTCGCCGAGCAGTACTTC. Encoded protein: CSVEGSSGFAEQYF.